The sequence of this TCR beta chain was determined in a study of T cells in tumors after PD-1 blockade. The table came from immunoSEQ multiplex PCR; TCRdb's copy has only in-frame clones and leaves some out. The table shows around 25,000 clones, with roughly 82% occurring only once. Germline-derived CDR1 and CDR2 are KGHSH and LQKENI. This CDR3 is 14 amino acids long. Trimming removed 5 bases at V and 2 bases at J, with 10 bases between. The sequence was obtained from a human donor with basal cell carcinoma. The chain employs TRBV18 and TRBJ1-5, with D unclear. Source: PBMCs, taken after anti-PD-1 treatment. The CDR3 DNA sequence: TGTGCCAGCTCATCACGCGACGGCAATCAGCCCCAGCATTTT. It specifies CASSSRDGNQPQHF.